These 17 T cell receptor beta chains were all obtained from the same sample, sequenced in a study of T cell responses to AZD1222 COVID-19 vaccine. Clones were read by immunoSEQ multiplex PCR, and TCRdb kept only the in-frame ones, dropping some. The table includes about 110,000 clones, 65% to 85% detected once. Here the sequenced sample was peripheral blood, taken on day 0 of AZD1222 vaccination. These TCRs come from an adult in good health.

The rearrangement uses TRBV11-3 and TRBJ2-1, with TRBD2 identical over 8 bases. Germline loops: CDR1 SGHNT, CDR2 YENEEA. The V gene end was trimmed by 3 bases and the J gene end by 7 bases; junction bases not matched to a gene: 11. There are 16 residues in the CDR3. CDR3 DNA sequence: TGTGCCAGCAGCTTTGGCGGGAGGCCCTCGAGGAATGAGCAGTTCTTC. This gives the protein CASSFGGRPSRNEQFF.

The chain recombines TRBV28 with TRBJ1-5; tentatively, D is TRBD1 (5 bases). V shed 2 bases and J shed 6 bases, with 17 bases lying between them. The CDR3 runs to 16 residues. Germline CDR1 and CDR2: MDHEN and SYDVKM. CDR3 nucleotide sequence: TGTGCCAGCAGTTTAGCGCAGGGCTCGCAACGTCAGCCCCAGCATTTT. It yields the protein CASSLAQGSQRQPQHF.

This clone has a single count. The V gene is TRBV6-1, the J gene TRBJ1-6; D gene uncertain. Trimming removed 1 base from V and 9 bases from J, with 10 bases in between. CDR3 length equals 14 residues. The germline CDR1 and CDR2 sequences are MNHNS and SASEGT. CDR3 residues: CASSEVVQGSPLHF. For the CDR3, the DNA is TGTGCCAGCAGTGAAGTTGTACAAGGTTCACCCCTCCACTTT.

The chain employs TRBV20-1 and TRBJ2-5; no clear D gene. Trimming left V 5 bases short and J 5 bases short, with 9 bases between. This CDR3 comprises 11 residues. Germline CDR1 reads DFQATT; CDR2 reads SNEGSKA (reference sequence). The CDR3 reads CSALGKETQYF. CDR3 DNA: TGCAGTGCTCTAGGAAAGGAGACCCAGTACTTC.

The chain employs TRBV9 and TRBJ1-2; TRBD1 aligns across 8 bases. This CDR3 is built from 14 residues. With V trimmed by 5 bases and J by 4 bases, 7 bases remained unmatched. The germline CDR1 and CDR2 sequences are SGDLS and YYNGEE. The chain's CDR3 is CASRGDRRGYGYTF. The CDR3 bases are TGTGCCAGCAGGGGGGACAGGCGGGGCTATGGCTACACCTTC.

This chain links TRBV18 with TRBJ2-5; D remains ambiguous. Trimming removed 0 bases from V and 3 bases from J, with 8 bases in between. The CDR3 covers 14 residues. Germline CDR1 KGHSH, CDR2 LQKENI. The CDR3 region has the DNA TGTGCCAGCTCACCACCGAACGGAGAAGAGACCCAGTACTTC. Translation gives CASSPPNGEETQYF.

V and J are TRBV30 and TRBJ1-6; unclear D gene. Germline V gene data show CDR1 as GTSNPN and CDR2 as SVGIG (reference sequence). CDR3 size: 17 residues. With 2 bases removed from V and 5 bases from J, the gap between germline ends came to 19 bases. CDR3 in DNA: TGTGCCTGGAGTTCTTCACAACATCGGACCGATAATTCACCCCTCCACTTT. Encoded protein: CAWSSSQHRTDNSPLHF. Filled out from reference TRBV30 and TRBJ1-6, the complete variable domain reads SQTIHQWPATLVQPVGSPLSLECTVEGTSNPNLYWYRQAAGRGLQLLFYSVGIGQISSEVPQNLSASRPQDRQFILSSKKLLLSDSGFYLCAWSSSQHRTDNSPLHFGNGTRLTVT.

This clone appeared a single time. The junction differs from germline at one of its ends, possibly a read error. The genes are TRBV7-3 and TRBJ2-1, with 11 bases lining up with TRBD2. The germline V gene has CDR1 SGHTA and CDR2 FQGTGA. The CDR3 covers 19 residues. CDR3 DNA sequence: TGTGCCAGCAGTTTAACTCCCACTGGGACTAGCGGCGCGGACAATGAGCAGTTCTTC. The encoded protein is CASSLTPTGTSGADNEQFF.

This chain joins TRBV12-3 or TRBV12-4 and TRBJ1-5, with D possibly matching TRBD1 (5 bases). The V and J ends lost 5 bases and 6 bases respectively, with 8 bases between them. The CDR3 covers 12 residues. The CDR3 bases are TGTGCCAGCAGTGGGGACGGTCAGCCCCAGCATTTT. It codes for CASSGDGQPQHF.

This CDR3 reads CATVGQGRFSEAFF. In DNA form, the CDR3 reads TGTGCCACCGTGGGCCAGGGTCGATTCTCTGAAGCTTTCTTT. This chain connects TRBV19 to TRBJ1-1, with D possibly matching TRBD1 (5 bases). The CDR3 sequence is 14 residues long. Per germline, CDR1 LNHDA and CDR2 SQIVND (reference sequence). Deletions cut 10 bases from V and 6 bases from J, with 21 bases between.

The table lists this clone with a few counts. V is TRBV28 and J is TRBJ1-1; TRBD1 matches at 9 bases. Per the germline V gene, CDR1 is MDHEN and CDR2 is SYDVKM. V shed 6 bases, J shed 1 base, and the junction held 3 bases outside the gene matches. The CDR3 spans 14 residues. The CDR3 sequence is CASRQGARNTEAFF. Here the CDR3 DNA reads TGTGCCAGCAGACAGGGGGCACGGAACACTGAAGCTTTCTTT.

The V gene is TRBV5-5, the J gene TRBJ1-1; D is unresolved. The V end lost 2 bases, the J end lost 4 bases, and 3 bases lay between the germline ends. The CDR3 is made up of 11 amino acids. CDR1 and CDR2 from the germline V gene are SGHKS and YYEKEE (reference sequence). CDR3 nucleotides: TGTGCCAGCAGCTTCCTCACTGAAGCTTTCTTT. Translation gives CASSFLTEAFF.

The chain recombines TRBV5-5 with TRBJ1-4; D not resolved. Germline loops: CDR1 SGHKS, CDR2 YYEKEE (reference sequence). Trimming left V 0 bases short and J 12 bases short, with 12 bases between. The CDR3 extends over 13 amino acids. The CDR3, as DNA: TGTGCCAGCAGCTTGGGGACGGTCCGGGAACTGTTTTTT. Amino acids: CASSLGTVRELFF.

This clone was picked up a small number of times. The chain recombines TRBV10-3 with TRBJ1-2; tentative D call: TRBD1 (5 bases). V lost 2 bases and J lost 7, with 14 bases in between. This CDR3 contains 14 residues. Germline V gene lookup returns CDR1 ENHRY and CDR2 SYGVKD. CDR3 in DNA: TGTGCCATCAGTGAGAGGGACGCGAGGAGTGGCTACACCTTC. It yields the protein CAISERDARSGYTF.

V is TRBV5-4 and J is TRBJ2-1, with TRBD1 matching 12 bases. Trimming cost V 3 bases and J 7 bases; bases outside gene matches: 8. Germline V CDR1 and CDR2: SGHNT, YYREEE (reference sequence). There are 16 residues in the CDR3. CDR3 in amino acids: CASSSGGTGGLNEQFF. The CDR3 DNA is TGTGCCAGCAGCTCTGGTGGGACAGGGGGCTTAAATGAGCAGTTCTTC.

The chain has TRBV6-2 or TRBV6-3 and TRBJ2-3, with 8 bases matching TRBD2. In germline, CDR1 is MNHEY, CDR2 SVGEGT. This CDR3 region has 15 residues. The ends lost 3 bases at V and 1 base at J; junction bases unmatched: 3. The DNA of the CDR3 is TGTGCCAGCAGTTATAGGCGGGGGGGCACAGATACGCAGTATTTT. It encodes CASSYRRGGTDTQYF.

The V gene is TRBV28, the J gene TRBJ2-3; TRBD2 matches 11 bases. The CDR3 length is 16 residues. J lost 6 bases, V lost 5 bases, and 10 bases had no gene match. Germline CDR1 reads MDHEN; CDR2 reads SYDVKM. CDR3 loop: CASSAPTSGSFDTQYF. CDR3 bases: TGTGCCAGCAGTGCACCCACTAGCGGGAGTTTTGATACGCAGTATTTT.